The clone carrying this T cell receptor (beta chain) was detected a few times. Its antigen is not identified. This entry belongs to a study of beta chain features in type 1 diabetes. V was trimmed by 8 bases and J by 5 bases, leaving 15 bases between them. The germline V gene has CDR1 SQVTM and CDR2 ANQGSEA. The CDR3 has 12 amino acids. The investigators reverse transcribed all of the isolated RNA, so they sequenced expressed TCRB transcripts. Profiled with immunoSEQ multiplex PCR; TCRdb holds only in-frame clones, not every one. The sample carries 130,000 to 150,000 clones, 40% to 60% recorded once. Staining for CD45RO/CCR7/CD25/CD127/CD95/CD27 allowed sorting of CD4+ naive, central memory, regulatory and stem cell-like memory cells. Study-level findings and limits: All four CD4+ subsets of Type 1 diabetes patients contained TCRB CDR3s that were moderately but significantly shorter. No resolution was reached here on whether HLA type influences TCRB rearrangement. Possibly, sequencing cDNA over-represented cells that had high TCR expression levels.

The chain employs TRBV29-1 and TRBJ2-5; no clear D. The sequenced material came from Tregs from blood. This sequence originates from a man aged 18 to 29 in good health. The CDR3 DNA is TGCAGCACCCTTAGGTCAGGCGAGACCCAGTACTTC. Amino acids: CSTLRSGETQYF.